Below, one T cell receptor beta chain is given with its context. Produced via immunoSEQ multiplex PCR; TCRdb's table is partial and in-frame only. The table has 60,000 to 95,000 clones, about nine tenths seen once; the top ten hold under 0.4%. CDR3 length: 14 residues. Germline-derived CDR1 and CDR2 are MDHEN and SYDVKM. Trimming cost V 7 bases and J 1 base, with 11 bases left between them. The source of the sample is a study of technical replicates of blood from several donors. The origin of this receptor is a human donor in good health. Some clones in this sample may be carry-over from other donors' samples. The chain recombines TRBV28 with TRBJ1-3; perhaps TRBD1 as D (5 bases). The sample consisted of T cells isolated from PBMCs. The CDR3 protein is CASKITGSGNTIYF. The CDR3, as DNA: TGTGCCAGCAAGATCACAGGATCTGGAAACACCATATATTTT. Variable domain in full (rest from reference TRBV28 and TRBJ1-3): DVKVTQSSRYLVKRTGEKVFLECVQDMDHENMFWYRQDPGLGLRLIYFSYDVKMKEKGDIPEGYSVSREKKERFSLILESASTNQTSMYLCASKITGSGNTIYFGEGSWLTVV.